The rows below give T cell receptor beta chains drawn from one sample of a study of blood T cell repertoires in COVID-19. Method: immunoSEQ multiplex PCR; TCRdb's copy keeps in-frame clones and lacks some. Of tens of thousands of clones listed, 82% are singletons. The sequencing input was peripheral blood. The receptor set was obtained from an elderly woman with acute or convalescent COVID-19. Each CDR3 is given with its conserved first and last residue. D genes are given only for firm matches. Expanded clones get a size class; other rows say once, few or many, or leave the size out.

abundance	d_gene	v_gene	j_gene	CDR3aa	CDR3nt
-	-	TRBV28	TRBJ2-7	CASSFDLWRATYEQYF	TGTGCCAGCAGTTTCGATCTTTGGAGGGCCACCTACGAGCAGTACTTC
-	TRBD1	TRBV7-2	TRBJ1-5	CASSKDRVQPQHF	TGTGCCAGCAGCAAGGACAGGGTTCAGCCCCAGCATTTT
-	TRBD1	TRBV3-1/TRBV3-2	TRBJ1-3	CASSPTGGSGNTIYF	TGTGCCAGCAGCCCCACAGGGGGCTCGGGAAACACCATATATTTT
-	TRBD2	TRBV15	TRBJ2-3	CATSPHAAGGPSDTQYF	TGTGCCACCAGCCCTCACGCCGCGGGAGGGCCTTCAGATACGCAGTATTTT
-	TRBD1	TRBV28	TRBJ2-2	CASSSRQGTNTGELFF	TGTGCCAGCAGTTCAAGACAGGGTACGAACACCGGGGAGCTGTTTTTT
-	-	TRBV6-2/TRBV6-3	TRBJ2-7	CASSRGRPYEQYF	TGTGCCAGCAGTCGCGGTCGACCCTACGAGCAGTACTTC
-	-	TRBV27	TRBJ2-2	CASSLSQINTGELFF	TGTGCCAGCAGTTTAAGTCAGATAAACACCGGGGAGCTGTTTTTT
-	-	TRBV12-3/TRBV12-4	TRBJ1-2	CASSLRGGYGYTF	TGTGCCAGCAGTTTAAGGGGGGGCTATGGCTACACCTTC
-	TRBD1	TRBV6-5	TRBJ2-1	CASSPTGGNYNEQFF	TGTGCCAGCAGCCCAACAGGGGGTAACTACAATGAGCAGTTCTTC
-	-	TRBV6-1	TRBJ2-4	CASSGRGVREAKNIQYF	TGTGCCAGCAGTGGCAGGGGGGTAAGGGAGGCCAAAAACATTCAGTACTTC
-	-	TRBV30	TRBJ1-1	CAWNGGPAEAFF	TGTGCCTGGAACGGGGGGCCGGCTGAAGCTTTCTTT
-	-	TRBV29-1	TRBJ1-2	CSVGSSQGVYGYTF	TGCAGCGTTGGCAGCTCACAGGGAGTCTATGGCTACACCTTC
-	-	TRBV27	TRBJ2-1	CASSFQEYNEQFF	TGTGCCAGCAGTTTTCAAGAGTACAATGAGCAGTTCTTC
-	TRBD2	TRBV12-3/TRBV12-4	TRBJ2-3	CASSRTSGKQYF	TGTGCCAGCAGTCGTACTAGCGGAAAACAGTATTTT
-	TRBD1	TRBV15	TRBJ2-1	CATSRDLPRGQSNEQFF	TGTGCCACCAGCAGAGATCTTCCCAGGGGGCAGTCGAATGAGCAGTTCTTC
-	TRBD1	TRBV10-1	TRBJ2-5	CASSDLQGAHETQYF	TGCGCCAGCAGTGATCTACAGGGGGCTCATGAGACCCAGTACTTC
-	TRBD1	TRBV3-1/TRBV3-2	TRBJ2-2	CASSPGQVTGELFF	TGTGCCAGCAGCCCGGGACAGGTAACCGGGGAGCTGTTTTTT
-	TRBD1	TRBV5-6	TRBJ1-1	CASSTTTGSSTEAFF	TGTGCCAGCAGCACCACGACAGGGTCGAGCACTGAAGCTTTCTTT
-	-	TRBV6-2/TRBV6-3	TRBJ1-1	CASSYPRVEAFF	TGTGCCAGCAGTTACCCGAGGGTTGAAGCTTTCTTT
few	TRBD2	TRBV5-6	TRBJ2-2	CASLLAGNTGELFF	TGTGCCAGCCTTCTAGCGGGGAACACCGGGGAGCTGTTTTTT
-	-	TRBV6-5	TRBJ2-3	CASRTRGGTDTQYF	TGTGCCAGCAGAACCAGGGGCGGCACAGATACGCAGTATTTT
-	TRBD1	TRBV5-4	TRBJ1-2	CASSSTDRGYGYTF	TGTGCCAGCAGTTCCACGGACAGGGGCTATGGCTACACCTTC
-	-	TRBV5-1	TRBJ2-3	CASSLAGAHTVDTQYF	TGCGCCAGCAGCTTGGCGGGAGCCCACACAGTGGATACGCAGTATTTT
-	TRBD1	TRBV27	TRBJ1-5	CASNQDGQGYVRSNQPQHF	TGTGCCAGCAACCAGGACGGACAGGGGTACGTTCGTAGCAATCAGCCCCAGCATTTT
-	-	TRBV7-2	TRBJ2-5	CASSLQGTQQETQYF	TGTGCCAGCAGCTTACAGGGTACGCAGCAAGAGACCCAGTACTTC
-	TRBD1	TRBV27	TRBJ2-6	CASSYTGQGKAGANVLTF	TGTGCCAGCAGTTATACCGGACAGGGGAAAGCCGGGGCCAACGTCCTGACTTTC
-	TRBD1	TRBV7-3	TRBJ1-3	CASSLVAGGFSGNTIYF	TGTGCCAGCAGCTTAGTTGCAGGGGGCTTCTCTGGAAACACCATATATTTT
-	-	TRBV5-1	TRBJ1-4	CASSLNGGLGNEKLFF	TGCGCCAGCAGCTTAAACGGGGGGCTGGGGAATGAAAAACTGTTTTTT
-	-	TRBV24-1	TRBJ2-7	CATQKGGREQYF	TGTGCCACCCAGAAAGGGGGAAGGGAGCAGTACTTC
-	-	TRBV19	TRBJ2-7	CASSMTSGFLYEQYF	TGTGCCAGTAGTATGACGTCAGGGTTTCTATACGAGCAGTACTTC
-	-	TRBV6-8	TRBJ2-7	CASSYRGISSYEQYF	TGTGCCAGCAGTTACCGCGGAATTAGCTCCTACGAGCAGTACTTC
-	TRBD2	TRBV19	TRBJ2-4	CASSIDLAGVAKNIQYF	TGTGCCAGTAGTATAGATCTAGCGGGAGTAGCCAAAAACATTCAGTACTTC
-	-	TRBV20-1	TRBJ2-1	CSASSRVRYNEQFF	TGCAGTGCTAGTTCCAGGGTGAGGTACAATGAGCAGTTCTTC
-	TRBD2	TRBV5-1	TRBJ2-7	CASSLAGAGGTYEQYF	TGCGCCAGCAGCTTGGCGGGGGCGGGAGGGACCTACGAGCAGTACTTC
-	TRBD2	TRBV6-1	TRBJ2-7	CASSVGPAGNSYEQYF	TGTGCCAGCAGTGTAGGGCCAGCGGGGAACTCCTACGAGCAGTACTTC
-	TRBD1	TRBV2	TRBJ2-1	CASSKNGQGDLRMNEQFF	TGTGCCAGCAGCAAAAACGGACAGGGGGACCTAAGAATGAATGAGCAGTTCTTC
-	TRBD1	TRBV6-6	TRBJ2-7	CASSTPGQGSTYEQYF	TGTGCCAGCAGTACCCCGGGACAGGGATCTACCTACGAGCAGTACTTC
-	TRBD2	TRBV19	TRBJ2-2	CASNPGLAEIRTGELFF	TGTGCCAGTAATCCGGGACTAGCGGAGATTAGGACCGGGGAGCTGTTTTTT
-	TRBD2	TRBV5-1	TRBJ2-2	CASSFSGSQRTGELFF	TGCGCCAGCAGCTTTAGCGGGAGTCAGCGTACCGGGGAGCTGTTTTTT
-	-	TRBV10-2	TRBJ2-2	CASSESTVRVGTGELFF	TGCGCCAGCAGTGAGTCGACCGTCAGGGTGGGCACCGGGGAGCTGTTTTTT
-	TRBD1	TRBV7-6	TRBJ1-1	CASSFSLWPDGTVVSKAFF	TGTGCCAGCAGCTTTTCTTTATGGCCGGACGGGACAGTGGTTTCGAAAGCTTTCTTT
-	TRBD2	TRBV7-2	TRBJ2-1	CASSPGAGGQFF	TGTGCCAGCAGCCCCGGGGCGGGGGGGCAGTTCTTC
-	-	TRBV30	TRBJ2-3	CAWSVLPGTDTQYF	TGTGCCTGGAGTGTACTACCGGGGACAGATACGCAGTATTTT
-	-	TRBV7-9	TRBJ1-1	CASTIPSPYITEAFF	TGTGCCAGCACTATCCCGTCCCCTTATATCACTGAAGCTTTCTTT
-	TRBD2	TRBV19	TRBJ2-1	CATDLGAGGPTNEQFF	TGTGCCACAGACCTCGGGGCGGGAGGGCCTACAAATGAGCAGTTCTTC
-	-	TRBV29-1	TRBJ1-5	CSPREASGGNQPQHF	TGCAGCCCCCGGGAGGCATCGGGGGGCAATCAGCCCCAGCATTTT
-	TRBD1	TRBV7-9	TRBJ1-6	CASSLGQGLHF	TGTGCCAGCAGCCTCGGACAGGGCCTCCACTTT
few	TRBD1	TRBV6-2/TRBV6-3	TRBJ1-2	CASSYRDSLSGYTF	TGTGCCAGCAGTTACCGGGACAGTCTTTCTGGCTACACCTTC